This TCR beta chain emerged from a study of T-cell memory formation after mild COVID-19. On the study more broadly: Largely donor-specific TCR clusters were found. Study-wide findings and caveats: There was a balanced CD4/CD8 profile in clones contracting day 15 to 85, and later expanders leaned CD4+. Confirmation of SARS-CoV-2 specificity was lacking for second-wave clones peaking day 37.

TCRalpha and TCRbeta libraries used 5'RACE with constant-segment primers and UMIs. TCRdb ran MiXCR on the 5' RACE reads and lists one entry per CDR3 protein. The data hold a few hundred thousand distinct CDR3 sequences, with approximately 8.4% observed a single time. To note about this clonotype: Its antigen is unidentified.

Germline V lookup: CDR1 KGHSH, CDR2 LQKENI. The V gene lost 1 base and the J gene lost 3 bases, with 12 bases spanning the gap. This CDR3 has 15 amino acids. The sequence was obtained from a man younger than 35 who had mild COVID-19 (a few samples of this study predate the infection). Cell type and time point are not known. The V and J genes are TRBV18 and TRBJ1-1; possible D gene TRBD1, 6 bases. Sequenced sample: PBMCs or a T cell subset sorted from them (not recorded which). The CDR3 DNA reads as TGTGCCAGCTCACCACAAGGAGGGGGAGACACTGAAGCTTTCTTT. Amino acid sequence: CASSPQGGGDTEAFF.